This T cell receptor beta chain appears in the sequencing data of a study of cytomegalovirus exposure and HLA in healthy donors. About the study: Earlier, approximately 190 million T cells were analyzed, and around 100 million unique TCR beta sequences were found among them.

With 0 bases removed from V and 8 bases from J, the gap between germline ends came to 8 bases. CDR1 is SGHDT, CDR2 YYEEEE, per germline. The CDR3 is 13 residues long. Both 60 Vbeta primers and 13 Jbeta primers went into the PCR. Assay: immunoSEQ multiplex PCR; the TCRdb copy retains only in-frame clones and omits some. This repertoire shows over 130,000 clones, around 60% found once; its top ten account for 6% to 8.5%. With respect to this clone: What it binds is not known.

Findings and limits, study-wide: A later analysis by the authors found several of the most significant clusters apparently linked to common viral pathogens. Another analysis was done later, and it associated around 17,000 TCR beta sequences with HLA alleles at 0.05 false discovery rate.

The sample comprised PBMCs. This chain links TRBV5-6 with TRBJ2-2; D not resolved. The receptor's source is a woman aged 55-69 years in good health and CMV-seropositive. CDR3 amino acids: CASSLERFGELFF. The CDR3 DNA is TGTGCCAGCAGCTTGGAACGGTTTGGGGAGCTGTTTTTT.